This is a list of T cell receptor beta chains from one sample in a study of T cell responses to AZD1222 COVID-19 vaccine. Libraries were prepared by immunoSEQ multiplex PCR; TCRdb keeps only in-frame clonotypes and omits some of them. The sample has more than 80,000 clones, around 90% seen once; the top ten hold 10% to 13%. This specimen was peripheral blood, taken on day 0 of MenACWY control vaccination. Every receptor here comes from an adult in good health. Each CDR3 is given with its conserved first and last residue. Clone size is given for some rows only: seen once, a few or many times, or a class if the clone is expanded.

-,TRBJ1-1,TRBV5-1,CASSLVQENTEAFF
-,TRBJ1-1,TRBV18,CASSPEVVNTEAFF
-,TRBJ2-7,TRBV7-8,CASSLSRTPIYEQYF
-,TRBJ2-3,TRBV5-1,CASSLDRDTQYF
once,TRBJ1-6,TRBV7-2,CASSPGTGGSPLHF
-,TRBJ1-5,TRBV28,CASSPSLGNQPQHF
-,TRBJ2-3,TRBV13,CASSSARGRGTDTQYF
-,TRBJ1-6,TRBV10-3,CATGQVPSSYNSPLHF
-,TRBJ2-2,TRBV29-1,CSAKLDQNPGELFF
-,TRBJ1-4,TRBV5-6,CASSREREKLFF
-,TRBJ1-6,TRBV19,CASRDIAGAYNSPLHF
-,TRBJ1-1,TRBV6-5,CASSLYGGDTEAFF
-,TRBJ1-2,TRBV5-6,CASSLTGRNYGYTF
-,TRBJ2-3,TRBV6-5,CASSNLQGSDTQYF
-,TRBJ1-4,TRBV6-5,CASAVGRTNEKLFF
once,TRBJ1-5,TRBV12-3/TRBV12-4,CASTKDTDQPQHF